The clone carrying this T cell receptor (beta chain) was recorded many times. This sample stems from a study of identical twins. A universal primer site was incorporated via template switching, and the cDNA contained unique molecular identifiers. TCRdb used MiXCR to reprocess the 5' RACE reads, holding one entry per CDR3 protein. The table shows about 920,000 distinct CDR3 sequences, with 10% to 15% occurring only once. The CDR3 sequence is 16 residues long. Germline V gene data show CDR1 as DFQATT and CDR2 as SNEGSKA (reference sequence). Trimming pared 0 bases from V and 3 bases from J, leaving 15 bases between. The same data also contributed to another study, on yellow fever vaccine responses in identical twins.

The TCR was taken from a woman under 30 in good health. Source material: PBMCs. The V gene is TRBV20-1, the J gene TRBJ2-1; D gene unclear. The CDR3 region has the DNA TGCAGTGCTAGAGAAACCGGGCAGGTGGGCTACAATGAGCAGTTCTTC. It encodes CSARETGQVGYNEQFF.